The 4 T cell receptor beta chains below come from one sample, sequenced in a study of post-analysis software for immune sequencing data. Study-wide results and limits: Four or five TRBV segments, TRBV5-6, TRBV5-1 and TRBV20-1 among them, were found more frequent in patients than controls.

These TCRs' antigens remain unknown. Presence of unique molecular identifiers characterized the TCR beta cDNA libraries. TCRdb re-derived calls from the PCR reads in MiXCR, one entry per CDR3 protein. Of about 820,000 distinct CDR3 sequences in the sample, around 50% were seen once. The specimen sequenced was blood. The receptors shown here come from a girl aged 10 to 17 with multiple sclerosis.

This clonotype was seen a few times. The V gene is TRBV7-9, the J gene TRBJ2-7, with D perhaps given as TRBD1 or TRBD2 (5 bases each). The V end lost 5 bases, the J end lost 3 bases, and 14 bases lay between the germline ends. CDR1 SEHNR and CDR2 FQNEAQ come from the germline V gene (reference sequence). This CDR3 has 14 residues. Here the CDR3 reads CASSGTRDDYEQYF. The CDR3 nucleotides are TGTGCCAGCAGCGGCACCCGGGACGACTACGAGCAGTACTTC.

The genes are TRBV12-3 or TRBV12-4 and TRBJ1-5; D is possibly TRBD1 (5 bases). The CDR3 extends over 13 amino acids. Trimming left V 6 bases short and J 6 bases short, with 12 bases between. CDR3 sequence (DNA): TGTGCCAGCAGCCCACTGGGGGTTCAGCCCCAGCATTTT. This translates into CASSPLGVQPQHF.

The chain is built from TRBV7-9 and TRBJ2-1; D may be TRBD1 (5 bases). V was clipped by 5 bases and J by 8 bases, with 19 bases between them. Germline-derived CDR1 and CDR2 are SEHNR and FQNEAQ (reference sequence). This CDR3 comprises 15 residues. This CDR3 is CASSPSGTTEDEQFF. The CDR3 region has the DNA TGTGCCAGCAGCCCGTCCGGTACGACAGAGGATGAGCAGTTCTTC.

As DNA, the CDR3 is TGTGCCAGCAGCGGGTCGACAGGGGGCGCGTACGAGCAGTACTTC. It translates to CASSGSTGGAYEQYF. The chain is built from TRBV7-3 and TRBJ2-7; 10 bases match TRBD1. The CDR3 length is 15 residues. Germline lookup yields CDR1 SGHTA and CDR2 FQGTGA. Trimming cost V 5 bases and J 4 bases; bases outside gene matches: 8.